The next 29 T cell receptor beta chains were all read from a single sample in a study of identifying expanded T cells in peripheral blood. Profiled with immunoSEQ multiplex PCR; TCRdb holds only in-frame clones, not every one. The sample contains about 82,000 clones, about 90% of which appear only once. Sequencing used blood. The origin of the receptors is a person aged 18-70 years in good health.

The rearrangement links TRBV2 to TRBJ2-7; D is ambiguous. Between the trimmed V and J ends, which lost 1 base and 2 bases, there was a span of 9 bases. This CDR3 has 14 amino acids. Germline V gene data show CDR1 as SNHLY and CDR2 as FYNNEI. DNA for the CDR3: TGTGCCAGCAGTGAAGATGCTGTTACCTACGAGCAGTACTTC. Its protein product is CASSEDAVTYEQYF. Full variable domain (missing parts from reference TRBV2 and TRBJ2-7): EPEVTQTPSHQVTQMGQEVILRCVPISNHLYFYWYRQILGQKVEFLVSFYNNEISEKSEIFDDQFSVERPDGSNFTLKIRSTKLEDSAMYFCASSEDAVTYEQYFGPGTRLTVT.

The J gene is TRBJ1-3, the V gene TRBV7-8; D not certain. The germline V gene has CDR1 SGHVS and CDR2 FQNEAQ. The CDR3 runs to 14 residues. Trimming cost V 5 bases and J 4 bases, with 12 bases left between them. The CDR3 is CASSRSPPGNTIYF. In nucleotides, the CDR3 is TGTGCCAGCAGCCGCAGCCCTCCAGGAAACACCATATATTTT.

CDR3 DNA sequence: TGTGCCAGTAGCGGGACAGGGGTGTACGAGCAGTACTTC. Translation gives CASSGTGVYEQYF. The chain employs TRBV19 and TRBJ2-7, with 10 nucleotides matching TRBD1. CDR1 is LNHDA, CDR2 SQIVND, per germline (reference sequence). The CDR3 spans 13 residues. V shed 6 bases and J 4 bases; nucleotides not matched to a gene: 3.

This rearrangement joins TRBV13 to TRBJ2-3; possibly TRBD1 or TRBD2 for D (6 bases each). The CDR3 sequence is 16 residues long. Germline CDR1 and CDR2: PRHDT and FYEKMQ (reference sequence). V lost 4 bases, J lost 6 bases, and 20 bases lay in between. The DNA for the CDR3 is TGTGCCAGCAGCTCGCCCGGGACAAGGGGGGACGATACGCAGTATTTT. The encoded protein is CASSSPGTRGDDTQYF.

Of note for this clone: Other DNA sequences within the sample encode an identical CDR3. The chain links TRBV5-1 to TRBJ1-1; possibly TRBD1 for D (6 bases). Trimming left V 0 bases short and J 4 bases short, with 10 bases between. Looked up from germline, CDR1 is SGHRS and CDR2 is YFSETQ. The length of the CDR3 is 14 residues. CDR3 amino acids: CASSLAGGGTEAFF. CDR3 nucleotide sequence: TGCGCCAGCAGCTTGGCCGGGGGCGGCACTGAAGCTTTCTTT.

The chain has TRBV7-3 and TRBJ2-7; the match to TRBD1 covers 11 bases. Per germline, CDR1 SGHTA and CDR2 FQGTGA. This CDR3 is 14 amino acids long. The trim removed 5 bases at V and 6 bases at J, leaving 6 bases unmatched. CDR3 protein: CASSPGQGVSEQYF. The CDR3 coding sequence is TGTGCCAGCAGCCCGGGACAGGGGGTAAGCGAGCAGTACTTC.

This chain uses TRBV5-1 with TRBJ2-4; perhaps TRBD1 as D (7 bases). CDR1 and CDR2 (germline): SGHRS, YFSETQ. V shed 4 bases and J shed 1 base, with 9 bases lying between them. The CDR3 loop spans 14 amino acids. The CDR3 DNA reads as TGCGCCAGCAGCCCAGGGGGGGCCAAAAACATTCAGTACTTC. Its translation is CASSPGGAKNIQYF.

V usage is TRBV2 and J usage is TRBJ1-4, with 10 bases aligning to TRBD1. The ends lost 6 bases at V and 6 bases at J; junction bases unmatched: 4. Per germline, CDR1 SNHLY and CDR2 FYNNEI. This CDR3 comprises 14 residues. The CDR3 coding sequence is TGTGCCAGCAGCCTGGACAGGGGGGATGAAAAACTGTTTTTT. It is translated as CASSLDRGDEKLFF.

J is TRBJ2-1 and V is TRBV27, with D hard to call. The CDR3 extends over 14 amino acids. In germline, CDR1 is MNHEY, CDR2 SMNVEV (reference sequence). V lost 8 bases and J lost 3, with 14 bases in between. The CDR3 is CASPCGRFYNEQFF. Here the CDR3 DNA reads TGTGCCAGCCCCTGTGGCAGGTTCTACAATGAGCAGTTCTTC.

The chain employs TRBV29-1 and TRBJ2-6; D may be TRBD1 or TRBD2 (8 bases each). Germline V gene sequence: CDR1 SQVTM, CDR2 ANQGSEA. V was pared by 4 bases and J by 2 bases, with 21 bases between. This CDR3 contains 18 residues. CDR3 sequence: CSVVGQGAGGAGANVLTF. The DNA for the CDR3 is TGCAGCGTTGTGGGCCAGGGGGCGGGAGGAGCTGGGGCCAACGTCCTGACTTTC.

This chain connects TRBV13 to TRBJ1-2, with TRBD1 matching 7 bases. The V gene's germline CDR1 is PRHDT and CDR2 FYEKMQ (reference sequence). This CDR3 comprises 16 residues. Losses at the gene ends were 5 bases for V and 4 bases for J; bases not matched to a gene: 13. Written as DNA, the CDR3 is TGTGCCAGCAGCCCCCGACAGGGCGCCTCCTTCTATGGCTACACCTTC. Translated, it gives CASSPRQGASFYGYTF.

The chain recombines TRBV6-1 with TRBJ1-1; 9 positions agree with TRBD1. CDR1 is MNHNS, CDR2 SASEGT, per germline. Trimming cost V 3 bases and J 5 bases; bases outside gene matches: 7. The CDR3 consists of 15 residues. CDR3 in amino acids: CASSDYRGLGTEAFF. The CDR3 coding sequence is TGTGCCAGCAGTGACTACAGGGGGCTGGGGACTGAAGCTTTCTTT.

This chain links TRBV19 with TRBJ1-3, with D perhaps TRBD1 (5 bases). The CDR3 spans 15 residues. V lost 5 bases to trimming and J lost 2 bases, with 13 bases between them. Germline V gives CDR1 LNHDA, CDR2 SQIVND (reference sequence). CDR3: CASSSPGVTGNTIYF. CDR3 DNA sequence: TGTGCCAGTAGTTCCCCGGGGGTGACTGGAAACACCATATATTTT. Using reference TRBV19 and TRBJ1-3 for the parts outside the CDR3, the full variable domain is DGGITQSPKYLFRKEGQNVTLSCEQNLNHDAMYWYRQDPGQGLRLIYYSQIVNDFQKGDIAEGYSVSREKKESFPLTVTSAQKNPTAFYLCASSSPGVTGNTIYFGEGSWLTVV.

V gene TRBV7-9 combines with J gene TRBJ1-5; 9 nucleotides align to TRBD1. The germline V gene has CDR1 SEHNR and CDR2 FQNEAQ (reference sequence). V was clipped by 5 bases and J by 0 bases; unmatched bases: 5. The CDR3 covers 16 residues. CDR3 DNA: TGTGCCAGCAGCCCTGGGACAGGGCGTAGCAATCAGCCCCAGCATTTT. Protein product: CASSPGTGRSNQPQHF.

In its sample, this clone was seen once. The V and J genes are TRBV27 and TRBJ2-3; either TRBD1 or TRBD2 may fit D (5 bases each). Germline CDR1 is MNHEY and CDR2 is SMNVEV (reference sequence). CDR3 length: 14 residues. Deletions cut 2 bases from V and 2 bases from J, with 8 bases between. CDR3 loop: CASSLPGTTDTQYF. The CDR3 region has the DNA TGTGCCAGCAGTTTACCCGGGACCACAGATACGCAGTATTTT.

The gene calls are TRBV11-2 and TRBJ2-7; 8 bases match TRBD2. This CDR3 has 15 residues. Looked up from germline, CDR1 is SGHAT and CDR2 is FQNNGV. Trimming cost V 3 bases and J 2 bases; bases outside gene matches: 6. This chain's CDR3 is CASSFGGSGTYEQYF. The CDR3 DNA follows: TGTGCCAGCAGCTTTGGGGGTAGCGGGACCTACGAGCAGTACTTC.

The rearrangement uses TRBV5-6 and TRBJ2-3; D is perhaps TRBD2 (5 bases). The CDR3 runs 14 residues. Germline V gene data show CDR1 as SGHDT and CDR2 as YYEEEE. V was clipped by 1 base and J by 4 bases, with 10 bases between them. The CDR3 protein is CASSLRGVADTQYF. The CDR3 nucleotides read TGTGCCAGCAGCTTGCGGGGAGTTGCAGATACGCAGTATTTT.

The gene calls are TRBV9 and TRBJ1-4, with 7 bases lining up with TRBD1. The CDR3 is 15 amino acids. In germline, CDR1 is SGDLS, CDR2 YYNGEE. The trim removed 5 bases at V and 4 bases at J, leaving 8 bases unmatched. The CDR3 here is CASSRGGQLNEKLFF. DNA of the CDR3: TGTGCCAGCAGTCGAGGGGGACAGCTTAATGAAAAACTGTTTTTT.

This chain links TRBV6-1 with TRBJ2-7; D remains unclear. The CDR3 extends over 13 amino acids. Per germline, CDR1 MNHNS and CDR2 SASEGT. V was clipped by 5 bases and J by 6 bases, with 14 bases between them. The CDR3 sequence: CASSPTRVTEQYF. CDR3 nucleotide sequence: TGTGCCAGCAGTCCGACCCGTGTGACCGAGCAGTACTTC.

The genes are TRBV14 and TRBJ1-1; a weak D match, TRBD1 (5 bases). V was shortened by 0 bases and J by 11 bases, with 16 bases between the two germline ends. The CDR3 consists of 14 residues. CDR1 is SGHDN, CDR2 FVKESK, per germline. The DNA for the CDR3 is TGTGCCAGCAGCCAAGATTTTGCAGGGCAATTGGCTTTCTTT. Encoded protein: CASSQDFAGQLAFF. The complete variable domain, with remaining parts taken from reference TRBV14 and TRBJ1-1, reads EAGVTQFPSHSVIEKGQTVTLRCDPISGHDNLYWYRRVMGKEIKFLLHFVKESKQDESGMPNNRFLAERTGGTYSTLKVQPAELEDSGVYFCASSQDFAGQLAFFGQGTRLTVV.

This chain links TRBV14 with TRBJ2-1; D may be TRBD2 (6 bases). CDR3 length: 11 amino acids. With 3 bases removed from V and 9 bases from J, the gap between germline ends came to 6 bases. In germline, CDR1 is SGHDN, CDR2 FVKESK. CDR3 protein: CASSQGGEQFF. CDR3 nucleotide sequence: TGTGCCAGCAGCCAGGGGGGTGAGCAGTTCTTC.

The chain combines TRBV11-2 with TRBJ2-1; 7 bases match TRBD2. The germline CDR1 and CDR2 sequences are SGHAT and FQNNGV. The CDR3 totals 16 residues. The J segment lost 0 bases and the V segment lost 2 bases, leaving 4 bases of the junction unmatched. Written as DNA, the CDR3 is TGTGCCAGCAGCTTATATTCGGGGGGCTCCTACAATGAGCAGTTCTTC. This encodes CASSLYSGGSYNEQFF.

This chain connects TRBV30 to TRBJ1-5, with a possible D match to TRBD1 (6 bases). Germline CDR1 and CDR2: GTSNPN and SVGIG (reference sequence). The V end was cut by 1 base, the J end by 4 bases, with 20 bases between. The CDR3 is 17 amino acids. The DNA of the CDR3 is TGTGCCTGGAGTGCTCCGAGGGGGGGGCCTCGTAATCAGCCCCAGCATTTT. Its translation: CAWSAPRGGPRNQPQHF.

The CDR3 reads CASSADAFEQYF. CDR3 bases: TGTGCCAGCAGCGCCGATGCGTTCGAGCAGTACTTC. This chain connects TRBV7-9 to TRBJ2-7; no definite D call. V lost 5 bases and J lost 6, with 11 bases in between. Germline values: CDR1 SEHNR, CDR2 FQNEAQ (reference sequence). The CDR3 consists of 12 residues.

V gene TRBV5-1 combines with J gene TRBJ1-1, with D unclear. The CDR3 has 14 amino acids. Between the trimmed V and J ends, which lost 2 bases and 1 base, there was a span of 9 bases. Germline CDR1 reads SGHRS; CDR2 reads YFSETQ. The CDR3 DNA reads as TGCGCCAGCAGCTTCCAGGCCGAGAACACTGAAGCTTTCTTT. Protein: CASSFQAENTEAFF.

The chain combines TRBV7-9 with TRBJ1-1, with D hard to call. The CDR3 spans 14 residues. V shed 3 bases and J shed 0 bases, with 8 bases lying between them. The V gene's germline CDR1 is SEHNR and CDR2 FQNEAQ (reference sequence). CDR3 coding DNA: TGTGCCAGCAGCTTTGAGACGCTGAACACTGAAGCTTTCTTT. It translates to CASSFETLNTEAFF. Combining the CDR3 with reference TRBV7-9 and TRBJ1-1 gives the whole variable domain DTGVSQNPRHKITKRGQNVTFRCDPISEHNRLYWYRQTLGQGPEFLTYFQNEAQLEKSRLLSDRFSAERPKGSFSTLEIQRTEQGDSAMYLCASSFETLNTEAFFGQGTRLTVV.

The rearrangement uses TRBV9 and TRBJ2-3; D gene ambiguous. The CDR3 has 12 amino acids. Germline assignment: CDR1 SGDLS and CDR2 YYNGEE. The germline V and J ends were trimmed by 0 bases and 7 bases, with 6 bases remaining between them. The CDR3: CASSVVGNTQYF. For the CDR3, the DNA is TGTGCCAGCAGCGTAGTCGGAAATACGCAGTATTTT.

The rearrangement links TRBV7-9 to TRBJ2-5; maybe TRBD1 (6 bases). Trimming pared 5 bases from V and 1 base from J, leaving 14 bases between. CDR1 and CDR2 from the germline V gene are SEHNR and FQNEAQ (reference sequence). The CDR3 has 15 residues. In nucleotides, the CDR3 is TGTGCCAGCAGCCACAAACAGGGAATCCAAGAGACCCAGTACTTC. Protein: CASSHKQGIQETQYF.

The CDR3 sequence: CASSLGQSNTEAFF. DNA for the CDR3: TGTGCCAGCTCACTGGGACAGTCGAACACTGAAGCTTTCTTT. The genes are TRBV18 and TRBJ1-1; TRBD1 aligns across 7 bases. From germline, CDR1 is KGHSH and CDR2 LQKENI. The trim removed 4 bases at V and 1 base at J, leaving 3 bases unmatched. The CDR3 extends over 14 amino acids.